The entry below describes one T cell receptor (beta chain). Original data processing: Reference gene primer amplification in the assay estimated nucleated cell counts. Measured with immunoSEQ multiplex PCR; TCRdb has only the in-frame clones, and not every one. The DNA was the basis for D and trimming; V, J and clone size are from that table. Of over 250,000 clones listed, around 80% are singletons. This sample was included in a study of blood T cell repertoires in COVID-19. At the level of the study: Sources were T cells, B-cell-depleted T cells, or PBMCs; the material itself was cDNA or gDNA.

The study assigned cohorts using participant-reported clinical history. V was trimmed by 9 bases and J by 3 bases, leaving 27 bases between them. Germline V gene data show CDR1 as MNHEY and CDR2 as SMNVEV (reference sequence). CDR3 length: 19 residues. Sequencing input: PBMCs or T cells enriched from blood (not recorded which). V gene TRBV27 combines with J gene TRBJ1-6; TRBD1 might be the D (5 bases). This TCR was recovered from a man aged 25-40 years with acute COVID-19. CDR3 residues: CASSFPGSGGDYYNSPLHF. The CDR3 DNA sequence: TGTGCCAGTAGCTTCCCGGGATCCGGTGGGGACTACTATAATTCACCCCTCCACTTT.